Below, 17 T cell receptor beta chains from the same sample are listed, as sequenced in a study of cytomegalovirus exposure and HLA in healthy donors. The repertoire was sequenced with immunoSEQ multiplex PCR; TCRdb's copy has only in-frame clones and lacks some. The data contain roughly 75,000 clones, 85% to 95% of them singletons. The source material was PBMCs. These receptors were collected from a man younger than 30 in good health and CMV-seropositive.

The chain is built from TRBV19 and TRBJ1-1; perhaps TRBD1 as D (5 bases). The germline CDR1 and CDR2 sequences are LNHDA and SQIVND (reference sequence). The ends were cut back, 1 base at V and 8 bases at J, with 11 bases in the middle. The CDR3 has 13 residues. CDR3 protein: CASSIVGASEAFF. CDR3 nucleotides: TGTGCCAGTAGTATAGTAGGGGCGTCCGAAGCTTTCTTT.

The chain is built from TRBV9 and TRBJ2-1, with 8 bases that match TRBD2. CDR3 length: 16 residues. Germline V gene sequence: CDR1 SGDLS, CDR2 YYNGEE. V lost 4 bases and J lost 7; bases outside the gene matches: 13. The CDR3 DNA is TGTGCCAGCAGCCCCCGGGGGGGGGCCGGAAAGAATGAGCAGTTCTTC. This codes for CASSPRGGAGKNEQFF.

This clone was observed a few times. This chain uses TRBV6-4 with TRBJ2-3, with TRBD2 matching over 10 bases. V shed 3 bases, J shed 5 bases, and the junction held 8 bases outside the gene matches. CDR3 size: 16 residues. Per germline, CDR1 MRHNA and CDR2 SNTAGT. The CDR3 sequence is CASSESGVAGGDTQYF. Here the CDR3 DNA reads TGTGCCAGCAGTGAAAGTGGTGTAGCGGGAGGAGATACGCAGTATTTT.

This clone was seen a handful of times. The chain carries TRBV9 and TRBJ2-2; TRBD2 aligns across 7 bases. The CDR3 length is 15 residues. Germline V CDR1 and CDR2: SGDLS, YYNGEE. J gave up 2 bases and V 3 bases, and 4 bases lay outside the gene matches. CDR3 DNA sequence: TGTGCCAGCAGCGCCTGGGGGGGAAACACCGGGGAGCTGTTTTTT. Translated, it gives CASSAWGGNTGELFF. Complete variable domain (other parts from reference TRBV9 and TRBJ2-2): DSGVTQTPKHLITATGQRVTLRCSPRSGDLSVYWYQQSLDQGLQFLIQYYNGEERAKGNILERFSAQQFPDLHSELNLSSLELGDSALYFCASSAWGGNTGELFFGEGSRLTVL.

This chain links TRBV10-3 with TRBJ1-1, with 9 bases aligning to TRBD1. Germline lookup yields CDR1 ENHRY and CDR2 SYGVKD. This CDR3 region has 14 residues. With 6 bases clipped from V and 6 bases from J, the junction kept 8 bases outside the gene matches. The CDR3 spells CAISNSDRGPEAFF. The DNA for the CDR3 is TGTGCCATCAGCAATTCGGACAGGGGCCCTGAAGCTTTCTTT.

This chain connects TRBV9 to TRBJ2-6, with 9 bases identical to TRBD1. Germline V gene lookup returns CDR1 SGDLS and CDR2 YYNGEE. V lost 0 bases, J lost 1 base, and 5 bases stayed unmatched. The CDR3 totals 18 residues. CDR3 residues: CASSVGGQGGSGANVLTF. In DNA form, the CDR3 reads TGTGCCAGCAGCGTAGGGGGACAGGGAGGTTCTGGGGCCAACGTCCTGACTTTC.

This chain connects TRBV15 to TRBJ1-1; 8 bases are a match to TRBD1. CDR3 length: 15 residues. V trimming: 1 base; J trimming: 0 bases; junction bases outside the gene matches: 1. CDR1 LNHNV and CDR2 YYDKDF come from the germline V gene (reference sequence). CDR3 loop: CATSRGTGMNTEAFF. The CDR3 nucleotides are TGTGCCACCAGCAGAGGGACAGGGATGAACACTGAAGCTTTCTTT. Full variable domain (outside the CDR3, taken from reference TRBV15 and TRBJ1-1): DAMVIQNPRYQVTQFGKPVTLSCSQTLNHNVMYWYQQKSSQAPKLLFHYYDKDFNNEADTPDNFQSRRPNTSFCFLDIRSPGLGDTAMYLCATSRGTGMNTEAFFGQGTRLTVV.

The chain couples TRBV7-2 to TRBJ2-7; 8 positions match TRBD2. This CDR3 has 16 residues. Trimming cost V 4 bases and J 2 bases; bases outside gene matches: 10. CDR1 and CDR2 (germline): SGHTA, FQGNSA. CDR3 coding DNA: TGTGCCAGCAGCTCCAGGGGAGTCGGGAGGGCCTACGAGCAGTACTTC. As protein: CASSSRGVGRAYEQYF.

This clone was recorded once. The gene calls are TRBV30 and TRBJ2-1; 10 positions match TRBD2. CDR1 GTSNPN and CDR2 SVGIG come from the germline V gene (reference sequence). After removal of 5 bases from V and 4 bases from J, the junction contained 5 bases not matched to a gene. The CDR3 consists of 14 residues. The CDR3 coding sequence is TGTGCCTGGGGTAGTAGCGGGGGGTACAATGAGCAGTTCTTC. It translates to CAWGSSGGYNEQFF.

This sequence joins TRBV28 and TRBJ2-2; maybe TRBD1 (5 bases). V was shortened by 8 bases and J by 6 bases, with 16 bases between the two germline ends. The CDR3 extends over 14 amino acids. CDR1 MDHEN and CDR2 SYDVKM come from the germline V gene. In DNA form, the CDR3 reads TGTGCCAGCGTCCAGGGTAATGGGGCCGGGGAGCTGTTTTTT. Translated: CASVQGNGAGELFF.

This clone was found once. The chain combines TRBV2 with TRBJ2-7; 14 bases are a match to TRBD2. The CDR3 contains 17 residues. V dropped 8 bases and J dropped 0; count of bases not matched to a gene: 9. Germline values: CDR1 SNHLY, CDR2 FYNNEI. CDR3 DNA sequence: TGTGCCAGCCATACCGGGACTAGCGGGAGTGGCTCCTACGAGCAGTACTTC. It specifies CASHTGTSGSGSYEQYF.

The chain combines TRBV19 with TRBJ2-6; no firm D call. With 6 bases removed from V and 0 bases from J, the gap between germline ends came to 9 bases. The CDR3 is 15 amino acids. The germline V gene encodes CDR1 LNHDA and CDR2 SQIVND (reference sequence). As DNA, the CDR3 is TGTGCCAGTAGCCCCCGCGACTCTGGGGCCAACGTCCTGACTTTC. This gives the protein CASSPRDSGANVLTF.

V and J are TRBV7-9 and TRBJ1-5; D is undetermined. The CDR3 has 14 amino acids. Germline CDR1 SEHNR, CDR2 FQNEAQ (reference sequence). Deletions cut 5 bases from V and 2 bases from J, with 10 bases between. For the CDR3, the DNA is TGTGCCAGCAGCCGGGGAGGCGGCAATCAGCCCCAGCATTTT. Amino acid sequence: CASSRGGGNQPQHF.

V is TRBV5-1 and J is TRBJ2-3; D gene ambiguous. V lost 7 bases and J lost 5, with 8 bases in between. The CDR3 consists of 11 residues. CDR1 and CDR2 (germline): SGHRS, YFSETQ. The DNA of the CDR3 is TGCGCCAGCGGCCTAGAAGATACGCAGTATTTT. Translating gives CASGLEDTQYF.

The V call is TRBV28, the J call TRBJ2-7; 9 nucleotides align to TRBD2. Trimming took 5 bases from V and 2 from J; bases not matched to a gene: 16. CDR1 and CDR2 (germline): MDHEN, SYDVKM. The CDR3 consists of 18 residues. DNA of the CDR3: TGTGCCAGCAGTACCCCTGGCGGGGGGGCCGTTAGGGCCTACGAGCAGTACTTC. It specifies CASSTPGGGAVRAYEQYF.

The V gene is TRBV9, the J gene TRBJ1-1; the D is unclear. CDR1 SGDLS and CDR2 YYNGEE come from the germline V gene. V was trimmed by 4 bases and J by 1 base, leaving 17 bases between them. CDR3 length equals 16 residues. CDR3 sequence: CASSSWEVWGNTEAFF. CDR3 nucleotide sequence: TGTGCCAGCAGCTCCTGGGAGGTTTGGGGGAACACTGAAGCTTTCTTT.

The V gene is TRBV30, the J gene TRBJ2-7; TRBD1 matches at 9 bases. From germline, CDR1 is GTSNPN and CDR2 SVGIG (reference sequence). The CDR3 is 13 amino acids. The V segment lost 4 bases and the J segment 5 bases; nucleotides outside the gene matches: 6. The CDR3 loop is CAWMYGTGNEQYF. CDR3 DNA: TGTGCCTGGATGTATGGGACAGGGAACGAGCAGTACTTC.